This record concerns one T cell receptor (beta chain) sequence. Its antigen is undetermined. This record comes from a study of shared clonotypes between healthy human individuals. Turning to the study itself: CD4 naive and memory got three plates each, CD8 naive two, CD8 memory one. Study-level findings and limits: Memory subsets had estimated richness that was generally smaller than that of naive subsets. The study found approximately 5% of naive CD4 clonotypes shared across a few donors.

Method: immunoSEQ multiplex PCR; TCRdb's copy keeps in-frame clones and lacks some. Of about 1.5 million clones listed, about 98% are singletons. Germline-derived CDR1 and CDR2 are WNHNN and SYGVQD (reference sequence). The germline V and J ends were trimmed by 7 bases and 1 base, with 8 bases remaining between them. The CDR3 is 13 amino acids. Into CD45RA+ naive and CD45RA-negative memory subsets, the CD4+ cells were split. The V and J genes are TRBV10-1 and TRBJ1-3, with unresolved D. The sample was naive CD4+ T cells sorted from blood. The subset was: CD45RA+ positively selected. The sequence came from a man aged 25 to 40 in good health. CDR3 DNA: TGCGCCAGCACTCCGGGGTCTGGAAACACCATATATTTT. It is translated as CASTPGSGNTIYF.